The present TCR beta chain was sequenced within a study of cytomegalovirus exposure and HLA in healthy donors. Worth noting for this clone: Antigen specificity is unknown.

Germline V CDR1 and CDR2: SGHRS, YFSETQ. The V segment lost 0 bases and the J segment 5 bases; nucleotides outside the gene matches: 13. The CDR3 runs to 17 residues. PCR was performed using 60 Vbeta and 13 Jbeta primers. Assay: immunoSEQ multiplex PCR; the TCRdb copy retains only in-frame clones and omits some. The repertoire consists of some 140,000 clones, with nearly 80% occurring once and the leading ten covering over 2%. Overall study results and limits: It was in a later analysis that TCR association rates were seen to vary by HLA locus, highest for DRB1 and lowest for HLA-C. Further analysis, carried out later, found HLA-associated TCR beta chains more clonally expanded than equally common other chains.

At collection, donors were nominally healthy, but unrecorded immune exposures were probable. Input material: PBMCs. V is TRBV5-1 and J is TRBJ2-5, with 7 bases matching TRBD2. The TCR comes from a man in his thirties or forties in good health and CMV-seronegative. CDR3 DNA sequence: TGCGCCAGCAGCTTGGGTGTTGCGGGAGCGGGCTCGGAGACCCAGTACTTC. It codes for CASSLGVAGAGSETQYF.